What follows describes a single T cell receptor (beta chain). The antigen it binds to is not known. Base qualities were left out, and no much larger clone turns up one base away. No immune events, such as infections, were documented for the healthy donors during the collection period. To calibrate time-dependent variance in a beta-binomial model of T-cell clone differential abundance, blood repertoires from healthy donors were used as a training cohort. The training cohort included some ten healthy donors, of whom 3 were female and 7 were male. Donor ages ranged from about 29 to 70 years, with an average of approximately 43 years. Whole blood was collected from each healthy donor at three time points spaced two weeks apart and obtained from a commercial supplier. For immunosequencing, genomic DNA was extracted from unsorted whole blood. These data belong to a study of identifying expanded T cells in peripheral blood (dated by TCRdb to 2018 to 2020). As for the study more broadly: Four technical replicates, made by sequencing separate aliquots from the same pool of genomic DNA, were compared pairwise.

Here is what the overall study found, with its caveats: Across all healthy donors, variance in clone template counts between roughly two-week samples was found to increase significantly with total template count. Both the number of clones called differentially abundant and the false-positive rate were significantly reduced by the beta-binomial model across all healthy-donor time intervals. It was expected by the authors that biological variance in healthy repertoires might increase further over much longer intervals, such as months to years. The binomial model flagged roughly 1.1 differentially abundant clones between technical replicates, compared with around 15 over two weeks and 19 to 20 over around four weeks.

The immunoSEQ Assay, which relies on bias-controlled multiplex PCR amplification of genomic DNA, was used to profile TCRbeta CDR3 regions. The published analysis was carried out like this. The absolute abundance of each unique TCRbeta CDR3 region was quantified after sequences were collapsed and filtered. Differential abundance was assessed using a binomial (Fisher-equivalent) model and a beta-binomial model in which time-dependent variance fitted from healthy donors was added. Clones with fewer than 5 combined templates were excluded, and clones with Benjamini-Hochberg FDR below 0.01 were called differentially abundant. The form v = (b*log(k)+a)^2 was used to model beta-binomial variance as a function of total template count across the two samples. This is the immuneACCESS table as TCRdb keeps it, with only in-frame sequences that have V and J called. A part of the clones is gone; compared with another copy, unresolved V genes explain less than half, and the rest is unexplained. D and trimming were read from the DNA, whereas the V and J calls and clone size are those reported in that table. The sample table records roughly 130,000 clones; approximately 86% of these occur just once. The ten largest clones represent 8.4% of the sample.

What was sequenced was blood. The TCR originated in a person aged 18 to 70 in good health.

The encoded CDR3 is CASSLAGAGYSGYTF. The DNA reads TGCGCCAGCAGCCTAGCGGGGGCGGGTTATTCTGGCTACACCTTC. In this chain, TRBV4-3 is recombined with TRBJ1-2; the D region possibly corresponds to TRBD1 (6 bases align). V loses 4 bases, J loses 7 bases, and the germline ends lie 19 bases apart. Reading the germline V gene gives CDR1 LGHNA and CDR2 YSLEER. Including cysteine and phenylalanine, the CDR3 has 15 amino acids. The kept DNA is CDR3 alone, 45 bases in frame from the first base.